These T cell receptor beta chains were read from a single sample in a study of response to subunit inactivated influenza vaccine. TCRdb ran MiXCR on the RT-PCR reads and lists one entry per CDR3 protein. The sample records 150,000 to 200,000 distinct CDR3 sequences, about a tenth being singletons. The sequences come from non-naive T cells sorted from PBMCs, collected about 40 days after vaccination. Receptors were obtained from a man aged 50 to 59 who received an inactivated influenza vaccine. Each CDR3 is given with its conserved first and last residue. A D gene is named only where the DNA matches it firmly. The size entry is marked missing in some rows and otherwise reads once, few, many or a size class.

J | size | V | D | CDR3 | DNA
TRBJ1-3 | NA | TRBV12-3/TRBV12-4 | NA | CASSLGRSRNTIYF | TGTGCCAGCAGTTTAGGGCGCAGTAGAAACACCATATATTTT
TRBJ2-1 | NA | TRBV20-1 | TRBD2 | CSAPNSGRAKNEQFF | TGCAGTGCTCCGAATAGCGGGAGGGCCAAGAATGAGCAGTTCTTC
TRBJ1-3 | few | TRBV4-1 | NA | CASSQGVSGGRRGNTIYF | TGCGCCAGCAGCCAAGGAGTGTCAGGTGGACGAAGAGGAAACACCATATATTTT
TRBJ1-6 | many | TRBV4-3 | NA | CASSQDYYIQSSYNSPLHF | TGCGCCAGCAGCCAAGATTATTACATCCAGAGCTCCTATAATTCACCCCTCCACTTT
TRBJ1-4 | NA | TRBV14 | NA | CASSKGGNEKLFF | TGTGCCAGCAGCAAGGGGGGAAATGAAAAACTGTTTTTT
TRBJ2-7 | few | TRBV4-3 | TRBD2 | CASSQDLGGYYEQYF | TGCGCCAGCAGCCAAGATCTCGGGGGGTACTACGAGCAGTACTTC
TRBJ2-7 | many | TRBV5-6 | NA | CASSLVDSYEQYF | TGTGCCAGCAGCTTGGTGGATTCCTACGAGCAGTACTTC
TRBJ2-1 | few | TRBV7-9 | TRBD2 | CASSLALVAGAFF | TGTGCCAGCAGCTTAGCGCTGGTGGCGGGAGCTTTCTTC
TRBJ1-5 | many | TRBV5-6 | TRBD1 | CASSRQGGDQPQHF | TGTGCCAGCAGCCGACAGGGGGGAGATCAGCCCCAGCATTTT
TRBJ2-7 | few | TRBV12-3/TRBV12-4 | TRBD1 | CASSGTGGYEQYF | TGTGCCAGCAGCGGGACAGGGGGCTACGAGCAGTACTTC
TRBJ2-3 | NA | TRBV25-1 | NA | CASRHTSDTQYF | TGTGCCAGCAGACATACATCTGATACGCAGTATTTT
TRBJ2-3 | NA | TRBV20-1 | TRBD2 | CSARTSGGASDTQYF | TGCAGTGCTCGGACTAGCGGGGGGGCATCAGATACGCAGTATTTT
TRBJ1-5 | few | TRBV10-2 | NA | CASRKQASNQPQHF | TGCGCCAGCAGGAAACAGGCTAGCAATCAGCCCCAGCATTTT
TRBJ1-2 | NA | TRBV29-1 | TRBD1 | CSAVKGQGASGYTF | TGCAGCGCGGTCAAGGGACAGGGGGCTAGTGGCTACACCTTC
TRBJ1-1 | NA | TRBV6-1 | NA | CASTPPLNRVNTEAFF | TGTGCCAGCACCCCCCCGTTGAACAGGGTTAACACTGAAGCTTTCTTT
TRBJ1-2 | NA | TRBV4-3 | NA | CASSQLGTDYGYTF | TGCGCCAGCAGCCAGCTTGGGACGGACTATGGCTACACCTTC
TRBJ1-1 | few | TRBV7-2 | NA | CASSPQGRGGEAFF | TGTGCCAGCAGCCCCCAAGGGAGGGGTGGTGAAGCTTTCTTT
TRBJ2-6 | NA | TRBV6-2/TRBV6-3 | NA | CASELPGANVLTF | TGTGCCAGTGAACTTCCTGGGGCCAACGTCCTGACTTTC
TRBJ1-2 | few | TRBV5-5 | NA | CASSQTVYGYTF | TGTGCCAGCAGCCAGACAGTCTATGGCTACACCTTC
TRBJ1-5 | NA | TRBV12-3/TRBV12-4 | NA | CASSFSGAAVMPQHF | TGTGCCAGCAGTTTCTCGGGGGCTGCGGTCATGCCCCAGCATTTT
TRBJ1-2 | NA | TRBV20-1 | TRBD1 | CSARSRDSQNYGYTF | TGCAGTGCTAGGAGTCGGGACAGCCAAAACTATGGCTACACCTTC
TRBJ1-3 | NA | TRBV6-5 | TRBD1 | CASSLTSPGGSSGNTIYF | TGTGCCAGCAGCTTAACCAGTCCAGGGGGCAGCTCTGGAAACACCATATATTTT
TRBJ1-4 | NA | TRBV18 | TRBD1 | CASSPGTGGYEKLFF | TGTGCCAGCTCACCAGGGACAGGGGGGTACGAAAAACTGTTTTTT
TRBJ2-3 | many | TRBV7-9 | TRBD2 | CASSNGLAGVTDTQYF | TGTGCCAGCAGCAACGGACTAGCGGGAGTTACAGATACGCAGTATTTT
TRBJ2-3 | few | TRBV5-1 | NA | CASSWGDRHTDTQYF | TGCGCCAGCAGCTGGGGGGACAGACACACAGATACGCAGTATTTT
TRBJ1-3 | NA | TRBV7-8 | NA | CASRPHSGNTIYF | TGTGCCAGCAGGCCCCATTCTGGAAACACCATATATTTT
TRBJ2-2 | NA | TRBV2 | NA | CASSEWQANTGELFF | TGTGCCAGCAGTGAATGGCAGGCGAACACCGGGGAGCTGTTTTTT
TRBJ2-2 | many | TRBV12-3/TRBV12-4 | NA | CASSLRNTGELFF | TGTGCCAGCAGTTTGAGGAACACCGGGGAGCTGTTTTTT
TRBJ1-2 | NA | TRBV4-3 | TRBD1 | CASSQTGGYDYGYTF | TGCGCCAGCAGCCAAACAGGGGGTTACGACTATGGCTACACCTTC
TRBJ1-2 | NA | TRBV5-4 | TRBD1 | CASSREGQGARGSGYTF | TGTGCCAGCAGCCGCGAGGGACAGGGGGCTCGGGGCTCTGGCTACACCTTC
TRBJ1-5 | few | TRBV12-3/TRBV12-4 | NA | CASSLKGRPQHF | TGTGCCAGCAGTTTAAAAGGGCGGCCCCAGCATTTT
TRBJ2-7 | few | TRBV10-3 | NA | CAISEIGNEQYF | TGTGCCATCAGTGAAATCGGAAACGAGCAGTACTTC
TRBJ2-3 | few | TRBV20-1 | NA | CSARDWEQGGTDTQYF | TGCAGTGCTAGAGATTGGGAACAGGGCGGCACAGATACGCAGTATTTT
TRBJ2-2 | many | TRBV20-1 | TRBD1 | CSAIGGPNTGELFF | TGCAGTGCTATAGGGGGCCCTAACACCGGGGAGCTGTTTTTT
TRBJ2-1 | many | TRBV7-2 | TRBD2 | CASSLVAGAPFF | TGTGCCAGCAGCTTGGTAGCGGGAGCTCCGTTCTTC
TRBJ2-2 | many | TRBV4-2 | NA | CASSRQARTRTGELFF | TGTGCCAGCAGCCGACAGGCGCGAACGCGGACCGGGGAGCTGTTTTTT
TRBJ1-2 | NA | TRBV7-2 | NA | CASSLVNQGNGYTF | TGTGCCAGCAGCTTAGTCAACCAGGGGAATGGCTACACCTTC
TRBJ2-6 | many | TRBV29-1 | TRBD1 | CSVAGTATSNNVLTF | TGCAGCGTTGCCGGGACAGCGACCTCAAACAACGTCCTGACTTTC
TRBJ1-4 | few | TRBV3-1 | NA | CASSQDRGASGEKLFF | TGTGCCAGCAGCCAAGATCGCGGGGCCAGCGGTGAAAAACTGTTTTTT
TRBJ2-1 | NA | TRBV4-3 | NA | CASSHRTGDEQFF | TGCGCCAGCAGCCATCGTACAGGCGATGAGCAGTTCTTC
TRBJ1-1 | NA | TRBV11-2 | NA | CASSLDWGRQGEAFF | TGTGCCAGCAGCTTAGATTGGGGGAGACAAGGCGAAGCTTTCTTT
TRBJ2-5 | NA | TRBV20-1 | NA | CSAPYLDGMTQYF | TGCAGTGCTCCATACCTGGATGGGATGACCCAGTACTTC
TRBJ2-1 | few | TRBV7-8 | NA | CASSPRVVYNEQFF | TGTGCCAGCAGCCCGAGGGTCGTATACAATGAGCAGTTCTTC
TRBJ1-5 | NA | TRBV5-6 | TRBD1 | CASSLGGQGWGQPQHF | TGTGCCAGCAGCTTGGGGGGACAGGGCTGGGGTCAGCCCCAGCATTTT
TRBJ1-1 | NA | TRBV12-3/TRBV12-4 | NA | CASSLQQGLAEAFF | TGTGCCAGCAGTTTACAACAGGGTCTCGCTGAAGCTTTCTTT